This passage covers 25 T cell receptor beta chains from one sample sequenced in a study of breast tumors, draining lymph nodes, adjacent tissues. TCRdb redid the calling of the multiplex PCR reads with MiXCR, one entry per CDR3 protein. The table lists about 110,000 distinct CDR3 sequences, roughly 29% of them singletons. Axillary draining lymph nodes of breast cancer patients supplied the node samples. Sequenced input: axillary lymph node tissue. Every receptor here comes from a female donor with breast cancer. Some clones in this sample may be carry-over from other donors' samples.

The sample holds many counts of this clonotype. The chain uses TRBV7-6 and TRBJ1-2, with D perhaps matching TRBD1 (6 bases). With 5 bases removed from V and 8 bases from J, the gap between germline ends came to 24 bases. The CDR3 extends over 16 amino acids. Germline values: CDR1 SGHVS, CDR2 FNYEAQ. The CDR3 region is CASSQPGGGPNSGYTF. CDR3 DNA sequence: TGTGCCAGCAGCCAACCGGGGGGGGGCCCTAATTCCGGCTACACCTTC.

This clonotype was observed a few times. The genes are TRBV2 and TRBJ2-2, with D possibly matching TRBD1 (6 bases). Trimming took off 10 bases at V and 1 base at J, with 13 bases between the two ends. Germline V gene data show CDR1 as SNHLY and CDR2 as FYNNEI. This CDR3 comprises 14 residues. In DNA, the CDR3 is TGTGCCACGAACAGGGATATGAACACCGGGGAGCTGTTTTTT. Amino acids: CATNRDMNTGELFF.

Many counts were recorded for this clonotype. The rearrangement uses TRBV5-1 and TRBJ2-1, with D perhaps matching TRBD2 (6 bases). The CDR3 contains 16 residues. Per the germline V gene, CDR1 is SGHRS and CDR2 is YFSETQ. Trimming removed 4 bases at V and 5 bases at J, with 19 bases between. The CDR3: CASSPPAGGEHNEQFF. The DNA of the CDR3 is TGCGCCAGCAGCCCGCCCGCGGGCGGGGAACACAATGAGCAGTTCTTC.

V usage is TRBV29-1 and J usage is TRBJ2-1, with D perhaps assigned TRBD1 or TRBD2 (5 bases each). CDR1 SQVTM and CDR2 ANQGSEA come from the germline V gene. V was clipped by 5 bases and J by 0 bases, with 11 bases between them. CDR3 length: 14 amino acids. In DNA form, the CDR3 reads TGCAGCGTTAACCGGGGCTACTCCTACAATGAGCAGTTCTTC. As protein: CSVNRGYSYNEQFF.

With regard to this clonotype: A much larger clonotype is one base distant, so this may be a read error. This sequence joins TRBV28 and TRBJ1-4; 8 positions match TRBD1. The germline CDR1 and CDR2 sequences are MDHEN and SYDVKM. CDR3 length: 15 amino acids. The CDR3 coding sequence is TGTGCCAGCAGTCCAGGGGGCTGGGCTAATGAAAAACTGGTTTTT. This encodes CASSPGGWANEKLVF.

The table lists this clonotype with many counts. CDR3 in DNA: TGTGCCATCAGTGAGCCATCCGGGACAGGGCGCGATGAGCAGTTCTTC. Residues: CAISEPSGTGRDEQFF. This chain joins TRBV10-3 and TRBJ2-1; 9 bases line up with TRBD1. Trimming at V came to 2 bases and at J to 8 bases, leaving 10 bases not matched to a gene. There are 16 residues in the CDR3. The germline V gene has CDR1 ENHRY and CDR2 SYGVKD.

This clonotype was recorded at least ten times. The V gene is TRBV6-5, the J gene TRBJ2-3; D uncertain. Germline V lookup: CDR1 MNHEY, CDR2 SVGAGI. V was trimmed by 2 bases and J by 0 bases, leaving 9 bases between them. The CDR3 totals 15 residues. The CDR3 nucleotides read TGTGCCAGCAGTTACGCGATGGACAGCACAGATACGCAGTATTTT. This encodes CASSYAMDSTDTQYF.

J is TRBJ2-1 and V is TRBV7-3, with D possibly TRBD1 on 5 matching bases. This CDR3 comprises 16 residues. V was pared by 5 bases and J by 6 bases, with 20 bases between. Germline V gives CDR1 SGHTA, CDR2 FQGTGA. CDR3 in amino acids: CASSPTGKSRSNEQFF. CDR3 DNA: TGTGCCAGCAGCCCCACAGGTAAATCCCGCAGCAATGAGCAGTTCTTC.

This clonotype appeared once. The chain links TRBV5-1 to TRBJ1-2; 8 bases are shared with TRBD1. Germline loops: CDR1 SGHRS, CDR2 YFSETQ. J was trimmed by 2 bases and V by 0 bases; bases with no gene match: 3. The CDR3 consists of 15 residues. The CDR3 reads CASSLGQGSNYGYTF. Written as DNA, the CDR3 is TGCGCCAGCAGCTTGGGACAGGGGTCGAACTATGGCTACACCTTC.

This clonotype has a count of ten or more. The chain uses TRBV11-1 and TRBJ2-7, with TRBD1 matching over 7 bases. CDR3 length equals 16 residues. V dropped 5 bases and J dropped 4; count of bases not matched to a gene: 14. Per germline, CDR1 SGHAT and CDR2 FQDESV (reference sequence). Here the CDR3 reads CASSITGTARTYEQYF. DNA of the CDR3: TGTGCCAGCAGCATCACTGGGACAGCAAGAACTTACGAGCAGTACTTC.

This clonotype came up many times. V is TRBV9 and J is TRBJ2-7; D possibly corresponds to TRBD2 (5 bases). The CDR3 sequence is 16 residues long. Trimming stripped 0 bases from V and 3 bases from J, with 16 bases between. CDR1 is SGDLS and CDR2 is YYNGEE in the germline V gene. The CDR3 protein is CASSVGPSHSYYEQYF. Here the CDR3 DNA reads TGTGCCAGCAGCGTAGGTCCTAGCCACTCGTACTACGAGCAGTACTTC. Full variable domain (remainder filled in from reference TRBV9 and TRBJ2-7): DSGVTQTPKHLITATGQRVTLRCSPRSGDLSVYWYQQSLDQGLQFLIQYYNGEERAKGNILERFSAQQFPDLHSELNLSSLELGDSALYFCASSVGPSHSYYEQYFGPGTRLTVT.

The chain couples TRBV19 to TRBJ1-2; 8 positions match TRBD1. The V and J ends lost 5 bases and 7 bases, in that order; junction bases with no gene match: 9. Germline CDR1 reads LNHDA; CDR2 reads SQIVND (reference sequence). This CDR3 comprises 14 residues. The CDR3 loop is CASSPRQGLGGYTF. CDR3 in DNA: TGTGCCAGTAGTCCAAGACAGGGGCTTGGTGGCTACACCTTC. Combining the CDR3 with reference TRBV19 and TRBJ1-2 gives the whole variable domain DGGITQSPKYLFRKEGQNVTLSCEQNLNHDAMYWYRQDPGQGLRLIYYSQIVNDFQKGDIAEGYSVSREKKESFPLTVTSAQKNPTAFYLCASSPRQGLGGYTFGSGTRLTVV.

The table lists this clonotype with many counts. The genes are TRBV5-1 and TRBJ2-1; TRBD1 matches at 8 bases. This CDR3 comprises 14 residues. The V gene end was trimmed by 7 bases and the J gene end by 7 bases; junction bases not matched to a gene: 10. Germline CDR1 SGHRS, CDR2 YFSETQ. The CDR3 region is CASATGVMGNEQFF. In DNA, the CDR3 is TGCGCCAGCGCGACAGGGGTCATGGGTAATGAGCAGTTCTTC. Based on the CDR3 plus reference TRBV5-1 and TRBJ2-1, the full variable domain is KAGVTQTPRYLIKTRGQQVTLSCSPISGHRSVSWYQQTPGQGLQFLFEYFSETQRNKGNFPGRFSGRQFSNSRSEMNVSTLELGDSALYLCASATGVMGNEQFFGPGTRLTVL.

J is TRBJ1-1 and V is TRBV19; D is unresolved. The ends were cut back, 6 bases at V and 3 bases at J, with 14 bases in the middle. The CDR3 loop spans 14 amino acids. CDR1 is LNHDA and CDR2 is SQIVND in the germline V gene (reference sequence). The CDR3 protein is CASRTKGEDTEAFF. The CDR3, as DNA: TGTGCCAGTAGGACCAAGGGAGAGGACACTGAAGCTTTCTTT.

This clonotype was seen repeatedly, ten times or more. The chain combines TRBV20-1 with TRBJ1-2; a possible D gene is TRBD1 (5 bases). V lost 5 bases and J 2 bases, leaving 18 bases between the germline ends. In germline, CDR1 is DFQATT, CDR2 SNEGSKA (reference sequence). CDR3 length equals 15 residues. In nucleotides, the CDR3 is TGCAGTGCTCCCTTGGGGGGGACCAACAACTATGGCTACACCTTC. Protein: CSAPLGGTNNYGYTF.

This clonotype has ten or more counts. The chain recombines TRBV11-2 with TRBJ2-3, with 13 bases matching TRBD2. Germline trimming cut 5 bases from V and 2 bases from J; bases unmatched to any gene: 7. CDR1 SGHAT and CDR2 FQNNGV come from the germline V gene. CDR3 length: 17 amino acids. CDR3 in DNA: TGTGCCAGCAGCCTGGGACTAGCGGGGAGACCCACAGATACGCAGTATTTT. It codes for CASSLGLAGRPTDTQYF. Using reference TRBV11-2 and TRBJ2-3 for the parts outside the CDR3, the full variable domain is EAGVAQSPRYKIIEKRQSVAFWCNPISGHATLYWYQQILGQGPKLLIQFQNNGVVDDSQLPKDRFSAERLKGVDSTLKIQPAKLEDSAVYLCASSLGLAGRPTDTQYFGPGTRLTVL.

Comments on this clonotype: This may be a read error: a much more frequent sequence differs by one nucleotide. The chain is built from TRBV5-4 and TRBJ2-1, with 8 bases matching TRBD2. Per germline, CDR1 SGHNT and CDR2 YYREEE (reference sequence). V lost 4 bases and J lost 4; bases outside the gene matches: 4. The CDR3 has 14 residues. The CDR3 DNA reads TGTGCCAGCAGCCCGGGGACTAGGTACAATGAGCAGTTCTTC. Translation: CASSPGTRYNEQFF. The full variable domain, rest sourced from reference TRBV5-4 and TRBJ2-1, is ETGVTQSPTHLIKTRGQQVTLRCSSQSGHNTVSWYQQALGQGPQFIFQYYREEENGRGNFPPRFSGLQFPNYSSELNVNALELDDSALYLCASSPGTRYNEQFFGPGTRLTVL.

This clonotype was picked up many times. V is TRBV11-2 and J is TRBJ2-1; maybe TRBD1 (6 bases). Trimming left V 7 bases short and J 2 bases short, with 15 bases between. The CDR3 is 15 residues long. Per germline, CDR1 SGHAT and CDR2 FQNNGV. CDR3 nucleotides: TGTGCCAGCACCGTCCAGGACAGAGCCTACAATGAGCAGTTCTTC. Protein product: CASTVQDRAYNEQFF.

J is TRBJ1-3 and V is TRBV9, with D possibly matching TRBD1 (5 bases). The V gene's germline CDR1 is SGDLS and CDR2 YYNGEE. The ends were cut back, 2 bases at V and 10 bases at J, with 16 bases in the middle. The CDR3 extends over 14 amino acids. CDR3 region: CASSVWGGGETIYF. The CDR3 nucleotides read TGTGCCAGCAGCGTGTGGGGGGGGGGAGAGACCATATATTTT.

The chain couples TRBV7-9 to TRBJ1-6; maybe TRBD1 (6 bases). The germline V gene has CDR1 SEHNR and CDR2 FQNEAQ (reference sequence). With 1 base removed from V and 7 bases from J, the gap between germline ends came to 14 bases. This CDR3 region has 16 residues. The CDR3 here is CASSLEETGRNSPLHF. The DNA of the CDR3 is TGTGCCAGCAGCTTAGAAGAGACAGGCCGCAATTCACCCCTCCACTTT.

This clonotype has ten or more counts. A much larger clone lies a single base off, so this may be a read error. The chain links TRBV20-1 to TRBJ2-5, with D perhaps TRBD2 (6 bases). Germline V gives CDR1 DFQATT, CDR2 SNEGSKA (reference sequence). Trimming took 4 bases from V and 5 from J, leaving 23 bases between them. The CDR3 spans 16 residues. CDR3 loop: CSATLPRGLPRETQYF. The DNA of the CDR3 is TGCAGTGCTACACTACCTCGGGGACTCCCGCGGGAGACCCAGTACTTC.

There are a few counts of this clonotype. The genes are TRBV6-5 and TRBJ1-2; the D gene is possibly TRBD1 (5 bases). The CDR3 totals 19 residues. Trimming removed 8 bases from V and 4 bases from J, with 32 bases in between. The germline CDR1 and CDR2 sequences are MNHEY and SVGAGI. This CDR3 is CASGTKSMGHWQEVYGYTF. CDR3 in DNA: TGTGCCAGCGGCACCAAGTCTATGGGGCATTGGCAGGAGGTCTATGGCTACACCTTC.

This clonotype occurred many times. The V and J genes are TRBV4-1 and TRBJ2-1; 14 bases agree with TRBD2. The CDR3 covers 18 residues. V trimming: 6 bases; J trimming: 6 bases; junction bases outside the gene matches: 13. Germline loops: CDR1 MGHRA, CDR2 YSYEKL. The CDR3 loop reads CASRSTGTSGRKGNEQFF. The CDR3 nucleotides read TGCGCCAGCAGGTCAACCGGGACTAGCGGGAGAAAGGGCAATGAGCAGTTCTTC.

V usage is TRBV10-2 and J usage is TRBJ1-3; TRBD1 matches 7 bases. Germline-derived CDR1 and CDR2 are WSHSY and SAAADI. The V and J ends lost 6 bases and 3 bases, in that order; junction bases with no gene match: 5. The CDR3 covers 14 residues. CDR3 protein: CASRLNRGGNTIYF. The CDR3 DNA follows: TGCGCCAGCAGATTAAACAGGGGTGGAAACACCATATATTTT.

Ten or more counts support this clonotype. V is TRBV20-1 and J is TRBJ2-5, with D perhaps TRBD2 (7 bases). Germline V CDR1 and CDR2: DFQATT, SNEGSKA (reference sequence). Trimming pared 3 bases from V and 0 bases from J, leaving 20 bases between. This CDR3 is built from 17 residues. Here the CDR3 reads CSASRRGRGANQETQYF. CDR3 DNA: TGCAGTGCTAGCAGAAGGGGTCGGGGGGCTAACCAAGAGACCCAGTACTTC.